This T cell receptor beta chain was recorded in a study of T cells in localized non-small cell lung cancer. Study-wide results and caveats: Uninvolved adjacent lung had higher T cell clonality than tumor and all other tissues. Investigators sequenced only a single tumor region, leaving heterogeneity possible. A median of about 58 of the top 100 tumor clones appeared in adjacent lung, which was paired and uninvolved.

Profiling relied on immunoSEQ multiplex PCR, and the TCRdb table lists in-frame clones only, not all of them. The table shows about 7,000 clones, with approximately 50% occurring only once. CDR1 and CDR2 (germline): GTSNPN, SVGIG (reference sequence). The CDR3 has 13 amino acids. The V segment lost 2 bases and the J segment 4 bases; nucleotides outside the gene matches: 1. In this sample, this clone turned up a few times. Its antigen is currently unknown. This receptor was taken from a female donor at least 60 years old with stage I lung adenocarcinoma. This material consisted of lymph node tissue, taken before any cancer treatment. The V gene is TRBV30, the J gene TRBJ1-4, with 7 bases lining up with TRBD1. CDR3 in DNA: TGTGCCTGGAGTCGGGACAGTAATGAAAAACTGTTTTTT. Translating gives CAWSRDSNEKLFF.